This passage covers 22 T cell receptor beta chains from one sample sequenced in a study of blood T cell repertoires in COVID-19. The repertoire was sequenced with immunoSEQ multiplex PCR; TCRdb's copy has only in-frame clones and lacks some. The sample yields about 280,000 clones, roughly 90% seen once. The sequenced sample was PBMCs or T cells enriched from blood (not recorded which). These receptors were taken from a woman between 55 and 75 years old who had recovered from COVID-19.

This sequence joins TRBV4-2 and TRBJ1-5; D gene uncertain. There are 16 residues in the CDR3. Deletions cut 4 bases from V and 2 bases from J, with 15 bases between. CDR1 is LGHNA and CDR2 is YNFKEQ in the germline V gene. The chain's CDR3 is CASSLETGVGNQPQHF. CDR3 sequence (DNA): TGTGCCAGCAGCCTAGAGACCGGGGTGGGCAATCAGCCCCAGCATTTT.

The rearrangement joins TRBV5-4 to TRBJ1-1, with D tentatively TRBD1 (5 bases). The CDR3 totals 12 residues. V was pared by 4 bases and J by 5 bases, with 9 bases between. Per germline, CDR1 SGHNT and CDR2 YYREEE (reference sequence). The CDR3 loop reads CASSDQGTEAFF. The CDR3 nucleotides are TGTGCCAGCAGCGATCAGGGTACTGAAGCTTTCTTT.

The chain recombines TRBV24-1 with TRBJ2-7; D is possibly TRBD1 (6 bases). Per germline, CDR1 KGHDR and CDR2 SFDVKD. CDR3 size: 14 residues. V was pared by 9 bases and J by 0 bases, with 14 bases between. CDR3 protein: CATDSDRSSYEQYF. The CDR3 DNA is TGTGCCACCGACTCAGACAGGAGCTCCTACGAGCAGTACTTC.

The rearrangement links TRBV28 to TRBJ1-1; 11 nucleotides agree with TRBD1. The CDR3 is 16 residues long. With V trimmed by 3 bases and J by 4 bases, 7 bases remained unmatched. Germline CDR1 MDHEN, CDR2 SYDVKM. The CDR3 sequence is CASSLNPGTGGTEAFF. Here the CDR3 DNA reads TGTGCCAGCAGTTTGAACCCCGGGACAGGGGGCACTGAAGCTTTCTTT.

The chain combines TRBV6-5 with TRBJ2-7, with 8 bases aligning to TRBD2. Germline V CDR1 and CDR2: MNHEY, SVGAGI. V gave up 5 bases and J gave up 0 bases; unmatched junction bases: 6. CDR3 size: 15 residues. DNA for the CDR3: TGTGCCAGCAGTCGAACTAGCGGAGGCTCCTACGAGCAGTACTTC. Amino acid sequence: CASSRTSGGSYEQYF.

This chain connects TRBV10-1 to TRBJ1-1; D possibly corresponds to TRBD1 (5 bases). Germline V gives CDR1 WNHNN, CDR2 SYGVQD (reference sequence). The CDR3 covers 15 residues. The germline V and J ends were trimmed by 6 bases and 10 bases, with 24 bases remaining between them. The DNA of the CDR3 is TGCGCCAGCAGACCCGCAAAGAGGGGAGGGAAAGGAGCTTTCTTT. Translation: CASRPAKRGGKGAFF.

With regard to this clone: The sample has other DNA sequences that encode this CDR3 too. The rearrangement uses TRBV28 and TRBJ2-7; 7 nucleotides agree with TRBD1. V trimming: 4 bases; J trimming: 0 bases; junction bases outside the gene matches: 3. Germline V lookup: CDR1 MDHEN, CDR2 SYDVKM. The length of the CDR3 is 14 residues. CDR3 in DNA: TGTGCCAGCAGTTCATACAGGGGCTCCTACGAGCAGTACTTC. Protein product: CASSSYRGSYEQYF.

This chain uses TRBV15 with TRBJ2-2; the D is unclear. This CDR3 has 13 amino acids. Germline assignment: CDR1 LNHNV and CDR2 YYDKDF (reference sequence). Trimming removed 5 bases from V and 11 bases from J, with 15 bases in between. The CDR3 nucleotides read TGTGCCACCAGCTCCTCTGGAGTGGGTGAGCTGTTTTTT. Encoded protein: CATSSSGVGELFF.

This chain's CDR3 is CASRKLTGSNEKLFF. The DNA of the CDR3 is TGTGCCAGTAGGAAATTGACAGGGTCTAATGAAAAACTGTTTTTT. The genes are TRBV19 and TRBJ1-4; TRBD1 matches 7 bases. V shed 6 bases and J 3 bases; nucleotides not matched to a gene: 7. The germline gives CDR1 LNHDA, CDR2 SQIVND (reference sequence). The CDR3 contains 15 residues.

The chain links TRBV6-2 or TRBV6-3 to TRBJ2-5, with 7 nucleotides matching TRBD2. Germline loops: CDR1 MNHEY, CDR2 SVGEGT. The J segment lost 5 bases and the V segment lost 5 bases, leaving 8 bases of the junction unmatched. This CDR3 is built from 14 residues. CDR3 protein: CASSLGRVGETQYF. CDR3 bases: TGTGCCAGCAGTCTGGGGAGGGTAGGGGAGACCCAGTACTTC.

This clone was seen a handful of times. This sequence joins TRBV28 and TRBJ1-4; no clear D. This CDR3 is built from 15 residues. The germline V gene has CDR1 MDHEN and CDR2 SYDVKM. The germline V and J ends were trimmed by 2 bases and 6 bases, with 13 bases remaining between them. The CDR3 coding sequence is TGTGCCAGCAGTTTACCCGGGAGCCTGGATGAAAAACTGTTTTTT. It is translated as CASSLPGSLDEKLFF. The whole variable domain, remainder taken from reference TRBV28 and TRBJ1-4, is DVKVTQSSRYLVKRTGEKVFLECVQDMDHENMFWYRQDPGLGLRLIYFSYDVKMKEKGDIPEGYSVSREKKERFSLILESASTNQTSMYLCASSLPGSLDEKLFFGSGTQLSVL.

The chain links TRBV7-3 to TRBJ2-6; possible D gene TRBD2, 6 bases. Germline V gives CDR1 SGHTA, CDR2 FQGTGA. CDR3 size: 18 residues. With 6 bases removed from V and 6 bases from J, the gap between germline ends came to 24 bases. The CDR3 loop is CASSPEGGSRGVANVLTF. DNA of the CDR3: TGTGCCAGCAGTCCGGAGGGAGGCTCTCGGGGTGTGGCCAACGTCCTGACTTTC.

This chain connects TRBV19 to TRBJ1-5; 9 positions agree with TRBD1. This CDR3 is 15 amino acids long. Trimming took 3 bases from V and 4 from J; bases not matched to a gene: 4. Germline CDR1 is LNHDA and CDR2 is SQIVND (reference sequence). DNA of the CDR3: TGTGCCAGTAGTATCGGGACAGGGCTAAATCAGCCCCAGCATTTT. It is translated as CASSIGTGLNQPQHF.

The rearrangement links TRBV18 to TRBJ2-2; D is ambiguous. Trimming took 3 bases from V and 8 from J, leaving 13 bases between them. Germline loops: CDR1 KGHSH, CDR2 LQKENI. This CDR3 has 14 amino acids. In nucleotides, the CDR3 is TGTGCCAGCTCACCTATATCCACCACTGGGGAGCTGTTTTTT. Its translation: CASSPISTTGELFF.

The rearrangement joins TRBV7-2 to TRBJ2-5; 13 nucleotides agree with TRBD2. The germline CDR1 and CDR2 sequences are SGHTA and FQGNSA. V trimming: 4 bases; J trimming: 3 bases; junction bases outside the gene matches: 2. The CDR3 is 15 residues long. CDR3 coding DNA: TGTGCCAGCAGCTCAGGGACTAGCGGGAAAGAGACCCAGTACTTC. This encodes CASSSGTSGKETQYF.

The genes are TRBV11-3 and TRBJ1-1; D might be TRBD1 (5 bases). V was shortened by 7 bases and J by 11 bases, with 20 bases between the two germline ends. The CDR3 length is 13 residues. The V gene's germline CDR1 is SGHNT and CDR2 YENEEA. The CDR3 is CASTWRGGPSAFF. Written as DNA, the CDR3 is TGTGCCAGCACCTGGAGGGGAGGCCCGAGCGCTTTCTTT.

This chain links TRBV4-1 with TRBJ2-3; TRBD2 might be the D (7 bases). The germline V and J ends were trimmed by 1 base and 6 bases, with 11 bases remaining between them. The CDR3 runs to 14 residues. Germline assignment: CDR1 MGHRA and CDR2 YSYEKL. CDR3 coding DNA: TGCGCCAGCAGCCAAGTCGAGGGGGGGGATACGCAGTATTTT. Translation gives CASSQVEGGDTQYF.

This clone was seen once. The chain employs TRBV7-2 and TRBJ1-1; 12 bases line up with TRBD1. V shed 5 bases, J shed 7 bases, and the junction held 8 bases outside the gene matches. The CDR3 sequence is 15 residues long. Germline CDR1 and CDR2: SGHTA and FQGNSA. CDR3 amino acids: CASSRRDRGHFEAFF. In DNA form, the CDR3 reads TGTGCCAGCAGCAGACGGGACAGGGGGCATTTTGAAGCTTTCTTT. The variable domain in full, with the rest retrieved from reference TRBV7-2 and TRBJ1-1, is GAGVSQSPSNKVTEKGKDVELRCDPISGHTALYWYRQSLGQGLEFLIYFQGNSAPDKSGLPSDRFSAERTGGSVSTLTIQRTQQEDSAVYLCASSRRDRGHFEAFFGQGTRLTVV.

The rearrangement uses TRBV30 and TRBJ2-7, with D uncertain. CDR1 GTSNPN and CDR2 SVGIG come from the germline V gene (reference sequence). The CDR3 runs to 11 residues. The V gene lost 3 bases and the J gene lost 6 bases, with 9 bases spanning the gap. CDR3 nucleotides: TGTGCCTGGAGCCTAAACTCCGAGCAGTACTTC. It codes for CAWSLNSEQYF.

The chain has TRBV3-1 (or the pseudogene TRBV3-2) and TRBJ2-5; weak D call: TRBD2 (6 bases). The CDR3 is 14 residues long. V lost 2 bases and J 4 bases, leaving 11 bases between the germline ends. Germline CDR1 and CDR2: LGHDT and YNNKEL (reference sequence). The CDR3 loop is CASSQRGSRETQYF. The CDR3, as DNA: TGTGCCAGCAGCCAACGGGGGAGTCGAGAGACCCAGTACTTC.

CDR3: CASRGLAGVMDEQFF. The DNA for the CDR3 is TGCGCCAGCCGGGGGCTAGCGGGAGTGATGGATGAGCAGTTCTTC. The J gene is TRBJ2-1, the V gene TRBV5-1; 10 bases map to TRBD2. The J segment lost 8 bases and the V segment lost 7 bases, leaving 12 bases of the junction unmatched. Looked up from germline, CDR1 is SGHRS and CDR2 is YFSETQ. The length of the CDR3 is 15 residues.

A few counts support this clone. This rearrangement joins TRBV5-1 to TRBJ2-2, with 11 bases identical to TRBD1. CDR3 size: 15 residues. Germline CDR1 reads SGHRS; CDR2 reads YFSETQ. V lost 3 bases and J lost 4; bases outside the gene matches: 2. Here the CDR3 DNA reads TGCGCCAGCAGCTGGGGGACAGGGGGCACCGGGGAGCTGTTTTTT. Amino acid sequence: CASSWGTGGTGELFF.